The entry below gives a single T cell receptor beta chain sequence along with its context. The antigen remains undetermined. The data were obtained in a study of cytomegalovirus exposure and HLA in healthy donors. Overall study findings and caveats: Associated with HLA alleles at 0.05 false discovery rate in a later analysis were about 17,000 TCR beta sequences. Among the sequence variants, a highly shared cluster was likely an artifact of sequencing.

PCR was performed using 60 Vbeta and 13 Jbeta primers. Clones were sequenced by immunoSEQ multiplex PCR, and TCRdb holds only the in-frame ones, with some missing. The sample carries about 140,000 clones, about 80% recorded once. The V gene lost 10 bases and the J gene lost 1 base, with 10 bases spanning the gap. The germline V gene has CDR1 ENHRY and CDR2 SYGVKD. The CDR3 runs to 12 residues. This TCR derives from a woman in her forties in good health and CMV-seronegative. The rearrangement uses TRBV10-3 and TRBJ1-1; possible D gene TRBD1, 5 bases. The specimen was PBMCs. This CDR3 reads CATRDRNTEAFF. The CDR3 nucleotides are TGTGCCACCCGAGACAGGAACACTGAAGCTTTCTTT.